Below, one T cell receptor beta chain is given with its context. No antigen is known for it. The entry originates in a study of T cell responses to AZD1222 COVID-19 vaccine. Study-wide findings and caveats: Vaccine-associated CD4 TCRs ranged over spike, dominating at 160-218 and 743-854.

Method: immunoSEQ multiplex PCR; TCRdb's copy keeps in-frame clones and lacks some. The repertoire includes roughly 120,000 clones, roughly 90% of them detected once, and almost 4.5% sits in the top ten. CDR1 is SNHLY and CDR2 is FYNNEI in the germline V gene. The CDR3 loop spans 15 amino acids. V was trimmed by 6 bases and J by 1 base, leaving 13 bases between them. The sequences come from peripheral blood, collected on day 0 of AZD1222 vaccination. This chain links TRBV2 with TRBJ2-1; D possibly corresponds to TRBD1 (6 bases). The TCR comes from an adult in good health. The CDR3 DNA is TGTGCCAGCAGCCAAGGACAGTCGTCCTACAATGAGCAGTTCTTC. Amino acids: CASSQGQSSYNEQFF.